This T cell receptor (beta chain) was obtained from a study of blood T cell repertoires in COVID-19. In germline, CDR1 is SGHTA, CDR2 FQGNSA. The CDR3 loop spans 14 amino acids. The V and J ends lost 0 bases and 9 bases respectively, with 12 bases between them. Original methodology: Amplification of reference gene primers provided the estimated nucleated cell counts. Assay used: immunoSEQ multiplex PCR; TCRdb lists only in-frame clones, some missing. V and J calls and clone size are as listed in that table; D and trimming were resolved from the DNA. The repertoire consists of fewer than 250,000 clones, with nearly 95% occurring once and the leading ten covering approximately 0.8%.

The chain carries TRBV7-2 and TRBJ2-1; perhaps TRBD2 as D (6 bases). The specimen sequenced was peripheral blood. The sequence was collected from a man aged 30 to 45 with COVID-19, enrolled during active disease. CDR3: CASSLAPGEGEQFF. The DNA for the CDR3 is TGTGCCAGCAGCTTAGCTCCGGGGGAAGGTGAGCAGTTCTTC.